One and the same sample provided the 10 T cell receptor beta chains below, sequenced in a study of cytomegalovirus exposure and HLA in healthy donors. The primer mix had 60 Vbeta and 13 Jbeta primers. The method was immunoSEQ multiplex PCR; TCRdb's version includes in-frame clones alone and lacks a portion of them. The sample consists of some 120,000 clones, over 65% of them appearing once. Sequenced material: PBMCs. These receptors all come from a man younger than 35 in good health and CMV-seropositive.

In this sample, this clone turned up many times. This chain uses TRBV13 with TRBJ1-2; TRBD1 aligns across 8 bases. The CDR3 loop spans 13 amino acids. In germline, CDR1 is PRHDT, CDR2 FYEKMQ (reference sequence). The V gene end was trimmed by 5 bases and the J gene end by 8 bases; junction bases not matched to a gene: 7. The CDR3 reads CASSRPGGEGYTF. The CDR3 DNA reads as TGTGCCAGCAGCCGACCAGGGGGCGAAGGCTACACCTTC.

The rearrangement links TRBV4-1 to TRBJ2-7, with a weak D call TRBD2 (6 bases). Deletions cut 0 bases from V and 3 bases from J, with 15 bases between. Germline loops: CDR1 MGHRA, CDR2 YSYEKL. The CDR3 extends over 16 amino acids. The DNA of the CDR3 is TGCGCCAGCAGCCAAGATGGGCGGGAACAAGGCTACGAGCAGTACTTC. It is translated as CASSQDGREQGYEQYF.

The V gene is TRBV12-5, the J gene TRBJ1-3, with TRBD1 matching over 7 bases. J was trimmed by 1 base and V by 4 bases; bases with no gene match: 4. This CDR3 spans 15 amino acids. Germline lookup yields CDR1 LGHNT and CDR2 FRNRAP. CDR3 amino acids: CASGSDRVSGNTIYF. The CDR3 DNA follows: TGTGCTAGTGGTTCAGACAGGGTTTCTGGAAACACCATATATTTT.

This sequence joins TRBV6-5 and TRBJ1-3; D is perhaps TRBD1 (6 bases). Looked up from germline, CDR1 is MNHEY and CDR2 is SVGAGI. The V end lost 0 bases, the J end lost 2 bases, and 11 bases lay between the germline ends. This CDR3 has 16 amino acids. CDR3 sequence (DNA): TGTGCCAGCAGTTACTCGATAACAGGGACTGGAAACACCATATATTTT. Protein sequence: CASSYSITGTGNTIYF.

This chain uses TRBV28 with TRBJ1-5; the D is unclear. CDR1 is MDHEN, CDR2 SYDVKM, per germline. V shed 6 bases and J shed 2 bases, with 5 bases lying between them. The CDR3 is 12 amino acids. The CDR3 loop is CASRTGNQPQHF. The CDR3 DNA reads TGTGCCAGCAGAACGGGCAATCAGCCCCAGCATTTT.

This chain joins TRBV5-1 and TRBJ1-3; 7 nucleotides align to TRBD1. Looked up from germline, CDR1 is SGHRS and CDR2 is YFSETQ. The CDR3 loop spans 15 amino acids. Trimming at V came to 4 bases and at J to 0 bases, leaving 4 bases not matched to a gene. As DNA, the CDR3 is TGCGCCAGCAGCGGGGACAGTAGCTCTGGAAACACCATATATTTT. This gives the protein CASSGDSSSGNTIYF.

V and J are TRBV6-5 and TRBJ1-5, with D uncertain. V gave up 6 bases and J gave up 6 bases, with 12 bases separating them. This CDR3 region has 13 residues. Germline CDR1 is MNHEY and CDR2 is SVGAGI. CDR3: CASRRALGQPQHF. The CDR3 nucleotides are TGTGCCAGCAGGAGGGCGTTAGGTCAGCCCCAGCATTTT.

The rearrangement uses TRBV30 and TRBJ2-1, with D hard to call. The CDR3 extends over 16 amino acids. V gave up 0 bases and J gave up 0 bases, with 12 bases separating them. Germline V CDR1 and CDR2: GTSNPN, SVGIG (reference sequence). The CDR3 loop is CAWSVMAVNSYNEQFF. The CDR3 coding sequence is TGTGCCTGGAGTGTAATGGCGGTGAACTCCTACAATGAGCAGTTCTTC. The full variable domain, in which reference TRBV30 and TRBJ2-1 provide the parts outside the CDR3, is SQTIHQWPATLVQPVGSPLSLECTVEGTSNPNLYWYRQAAGRGLQLLFYSVGIGQISSEVPQNLSASRPQDRQFILSSKKLLLSDSGFYLCAWSVMAVNSYNEQFFGPGTRLTVL.

J is TRBJ1-3 and V is TRBV23-1; 9 bases align to TRBD1. TRBV23-1 carries the ORF label, with uncertain function. V shed 4 bases and J 6 bases; nucleotides not matched to a gene: 7. This CDR3 comprises 15 residues. The CDR3 here is CASSPTGGGENTIYF. The CDR3 region has the DNA TGCGCCAGCAGTCCTACAGGGGGCGGTGAAAACACCATATATTTT.

CDR3 DNA sequence: TGTGCCAGCAGTTTATTGGAGTCGTACAATGAGCAGTTCTTC. Protein product: CASSLLESYNEQFF. The chain is built from TRBV27 and TRBJ2-1; no definite D call. Trimming took 1 base from V and 4 from J, leaving 8 bases between them. From germline, CDR1 is MNHEY and CDR2 SMNVEV (reference sequence). CDR3 length: 14 residues.